The entry below gives a single TCR beta chain sequence along with its context. Antigen: not known. This record belongs to a study of CD8+CD57+ T cells in acquired aplastic anemia. Regarding the study as a whole: Found in both controls and patients were fewer than 35 CD8+ CDR3 sequences.

Sequencing was done on patients that had shown CD8+CD57+ cell expansion by flow cytometry. A severe acquired aplastic anemia diagnosis applied to all patients. Blood sampling was performed on the patients, and none of them had received therapy by then. TCR beta VDJ and CDR3 profiles were obtained from a genomic DNA template. TCRdb analysed the reads with MiXCR anew, one entry per CDR3 protein. The sample contains approximately 130,000 distinct CDR3 sequences, about two fifths of which appear only once. The germline gives CDR1 ENHRY, CDR2 SYGVKD. The CDR3 totals 14 residues. The germline V and J ends were trimmed by 4 bases and 1 base, with 10 bases remaining between them.

This TCR derives from a human donor with aplastic anemia. The sequenced sample consisted of sorted CD4+, CD8+, or CD8+CD57+ T cells (not recorded which) from PBMCs. The rearrangement uses TRBV10-3 and TRBJ2-5; D is possibly TRBD2 (6 bases). This CDR3 reads CAISGGDFQETQYF. CDR3 sequence (DNA): TGTGCCATCAGTGGGGGGGACTTCCAAGAGACCCAGTACTTC.